This T cell receptor (beta chain) stems from a study of CD8+ T cells in alopecia areata. The wider study: Treatment comprised oral tofacitinib, 5 to 10 mg twice daily, in treated patients.

Only a few counts were recorded for this clone. RNA was extracted and reverse transcribed into cDNA as the sequencing template. Data came from immunoSEQ multiplex PCR; TCRdb stores just in-frame clones and leaves some out. Of about 130,000 clones in the sample, over 50% were seen once. PBMC-derived CD4+ and CD8+ T cells were sorted. With 4 bases removed from V and 6 bases from J, the gap between germline ends came to 9 bases. Germline V lookup: CDR1 MDHEN, CDR2 SYDVKM. This CDR3 region has 12 residues. The rearrangement uses TRBV28 and TRBJ1-2, with D possibly being TRBD1 (6 bases). The sample in question was CD4+ T cells sorted from blood, obtained at week 0. The TCR originated in a human donor with alopecia areata. CDR3: CASSSRQDGYTF. The CDR3 bases are TGTGCCAGCAGTTCGAGACAGGATGGCTACACCTTC.